Here is one TCR beta chain with its context. The data stem from a study of OX40 agonist ivuxolimab in advanced cancers. The overall study: Ivuxolimab, an antibody that agonizes OX40 (CD134), was administered to the patients.

V lost 3 bases to trimming and J lost 6 bases, with 10 bases between them. This CDR3 contains 13 residues. Germline assignment: CDR1 LNHDA and CDR2 SQIVND (reference sequence). Method: immunoSEQ multiplex PCR; TCRdb's copy keeps in-frame clones and lacks some. The sample includes tens of thousands of clones, approximately 91% of them seen just once. Source: CD4+ or CD8+ T cells sorted from blood, taken in a trial of the OX40 agonist ivuxolimab. The receptor was derived from an adult with an advanced solid tumor such as melanoma, head and neck, liver or kidney cancer. The chain is built from TRBV19 and TRBJ2-3; D is possibly TRBD2 (5 bases). In DNA form, the CDR3 reads TGTGCCAGTAGTATTACGTCGGGGGATACGCAGTATTTT. This gives the protein CASSITSGDTQYF.